Following are 2 T cell receptor beta chains from one sample sequenced in a study of cytomegalovirus exposure and HLA in healthy donors. The PCR was carried out with 60 Vbeta primers and 13 Jbeta primers. Libraries were prepared by immunoSEQ multiplex PCR; TCRdb keeps only in-frame clonotypes and omits some of them. Found here are about 200,000 clones; the top ten clones hold about 6.5%. The sequenced sample consisted of PBMCs. The origin of the receptors is a young man in good health and CMV-seronegative.

The chain is built from TRBV27 and TRBJ2-2; D is undetermined. The V end was cut by 2 bases, the J end by 3 bases, with 10 bases between. The CDR3 has 15 residues. Germline CDR1 reads MNHEY; CDR2 reads SMNVEV (reference sequence). CDR3 bases: TGTGCCAGCAGTTTAGCCCCTCTAGACACCGGGGAGCTGTTTTTT. It specifies CASSLAPLDTGELFF.

The chain recombines TRBV14 with TRBJ2-1; 9 bases agree with TRBD1. V dropped 0 bases and J dropped 0; count of bases not matched to a gene: 3. Germline CDR1 SGHDN, CDR2 FVKESK. The CDR3 length is 17 residues. CDR3 protein: CASSQDWTGVSYNEQFF. The CDR3 coding sequence is TGTGCCAGCAGCCAAGACTGGACAGGGGTCTCCTACAATGAGCAGTTCTTC. The full variable domain, rest sourced from reference TRBV14 and TRBJ2-1, is EAGVTQFPSHSVIEKGQTVTLRCDPISGHDNLYWYRRVMGKEIKFLLHFVKESKQDESGMPNNRFLAERTGGTYSTLKVQPAELEDSGVYFCASSQDWTGVSYNEQFFGPGTRLTVL.